This T cell receptor (beta chain) was documented in a study of OX40 agonist ivuxolimab in advanced cancers. Germline CDR1 SQVTM, CDR2 ANQGSEA. The CDR3 contains 13 residues. V was clipped by 4 bases and J by 2 bases, with 9 bases between them. Generated by immunoSEQ multiplex PCR, the TCRdb table keeps only in-frame clones and is missing some. This table has roughly 65,000 clones, 90% to 95% appearing once. This clone was observed a single time. Baseline, cycle 4 day 1, and cycle 7 day 1 were the blood sampling points. The clonotype was recovered from an adult with an advanced solid tumor such as melanoma, head and neck, liver or kidney cancer. The sequences come from CD4+ or CD8+ T cells sorted from blood, collected in a trial of the OX40 agonist ivuxolimab. The chain joins TRBV29-1 to TRBJ1-5; a possible D gene is TRBD1 (5 bases). The DNA for the CDR3 is TGCAGCGTTGGTCAGGGAGGCAATCAGCCCCAGCATTTT. Amino acid sequence: CSVGQGGNQPQHF. The full variable domain, rest sourced from reference TRBV29-1 and TRBJ1-5, is SAVISQKPSRDICQRGTSLTIQCQVDSQVTMMFWYRQQPGQSLTLIATANQGSEATYESGFVIDKFPISRPNLTFSTLTVSNMSPEDSSIYLCSVGQGGNQPQHFGDGTRLSIL.